This TCR beta chain is from a study of neurological immune-mediated disorders. The wider study: Secondary progressive disease was present in 3, and relapsing-remitting disease in some 30, of the roughly 35 multiple sclerosis patients.

Ten or more counts support this clonotype. Its antigen is unidentified. One entry per CDR3 protein, called by TCRdb with MiXCR from the 5' RACE reads. This table holds approximately 40,000 distinct CDR3 sequences, 3.8% found once. General study results and limits: Clinical features showed no association with the multiple sclerosis repertoire cluster, and MRI features showed none either.

The sequence derives from a man aged 30 to 45 with multiple sclerosis. Sample: PBMCs.

CDR3 residues: CSVLISGLSYGYTF. CDR3 nucleotides: TGCAGCGTTCTTATATCCGGGTTAAGCTATGGCTACACCTTC. The chain joins TRBV29-1 to TRBJ1-2; D is ambiguous. Trimming stripped 5 bases from V and 4 bases from J, with 17 bases between. This CDR3 comprises 14 residues. Germline CDR1 is SQVTM and CDR2 is ANQGSEA.